The 17 T cell receptor beta chains below were found in one sample sequenced in a study of a mutant IDH1 vaccine in newly diagnosed glioma. Clones were read by immunoSEQ multiplex PCR, and TCRdb kept only the in-frame ones, dropping some. This table holds some 30,000 clones, approximately 90% found once. The antigens for these receptors are not known. The time point is: week 23, last vaccination. Vaccine doses each comprised 300 ug of mutant IDH1 20-mer peptide, with topical imiquimod. The source was PBMCs, collected from a glioma patient whose treatment included an IDH1 peptide vaccine. The receptors here all came from a middle-aged man with glioma.

The rearrangement links TRBV7-2 to TRBJ2-6, with unresolved D. Per germline, CDR1 SGHTA and CDR2 FQGNSA. The length of the CDR3 is 18 residues. With 3 bases removed from V and 0 bases from J, the gap between germline ends came to 15 bases. The CDR3 DNA sequence: TGTGCCAGCAGCTTTGGGCTTTCACTCCACTCTGGGGCCAACGTCCTGACTTTC. Its protein is CASSFGLSLHSGANVLTF.

The chain carries TRBV6-1 and TRBJ1-2; TRBD1 agrees at 8 bases. Germline V CDR1 and CDR2: MNHNS, SASEGT. The CDR3 is 14 amino acids. The junction had 7 bases not matched to a gene; V was cut back by 5 bases and J by 5 bases. The CDR3 bases are TGTGCCAGCAGTTCCCGGGACAGGCCTTATGGCTACACCTTC. Residues: CASSSRDRPYGYTF.

This chain links TRBV4-1 with TRBJ2-3; 8 positions agree with TRBD2. The CDR3 consists of 17 residues. V was clipped by 0 bases and J by 6 bases; unmatched bases: 11. Looked up from germline, CDR1 is MGHRA and CDR2 is YSYEKL. This CDR3 is CASSQDLAGSYGDTQYF. The CDR3 DNA reads TGCGCCAGCAGCCAAGATTTAGCGGGGTCGTATGGGGATACGCAGTATTTT.

This sequence joins TRBV6-6 and TRBJ2-3; tentatively, D is TRBD1 (7 bases). Germline assignment: CDR1 MNHNY and CDR2 SVGAGI (reference sequence). This CDR3 is 15 amino acids long. V lost 6 bases and J 5 bases, leaving 18 bases between the germline ends. CDR3 sequence (DNA): TGTGCCAGCAGCCCCGGCGGAGGGGGCGTAGATACGCAGTATTTT. It translates to CASSPGGGGVDTQYF.

The table lists this clone with a count of one. This chain connects TRBV5-4 to TRBJ2-7; 9 bases are shared with TRBD1. Germline V CDR1 and CDR2: SGHNT, YYREEE (reference sequence). This CDR3 is 14 amino acids long. Trimming removed 4 bases from V and 5 bases from J; junction bases left unmatched: 7. The CDR3 sequence: CASSDYRGRDEQYF. DNA of the CDR3: TGTGCCAGCAGCGACTACAGGGGGCGCGACGAGCAGTACTTC.

The V gene is TRBV30, the J gene TRBJ1-1; D gene unclear. The CDR3 is made up of 14 amino acids. Germline V gives CDR1 GTSNPN, CDR2 SVGIG (reference sequence). Trimming shortened V by 4 bases and J by 0 bases, and 12 bases separated the two germline ends. CDR3 nucleotides: TGTGCCTGGACCCGCGTCCTACTGAACACTGAAGCTTTCTTT. Translating gives CAWTRVLLNTEAFF.

This chain links TRBV19 with TRBJ1-2, with 9 bases matching TRBD1. Germline V CDR1 and CDR2: LNHDA, SQIVND (reference sequence). The CDR3 contains 14 residues. V lost 3 bases and J lost 7; bases outside the gene matches: 6. The CDR3 coding sequence is TGTGCCAGTAGTATGGGGACAGGGTCTTTTGGCTACACCTTC. It specifies CASSMGTGSFGYTF.

To note about this clone: The identical CDR3 is also encoded by other nucleotide sequences in the sample. This chain connects TRBV19 to TRBJ2-7, with 8 bases identical to TRBD2. The CDR3 runs to 13 residues. Germline V gene data show CDR1 as LNHDA and CDR2 as SQIVND (reference sequence). The trim removed 5 bases at V and 2 bases at J, leaving 2 bases unmatched. CDR3 amino acids: CASSPGGPYEQYF. The CDR3 nucleotides read TGTGCCAGTAGTCCGGGGGGGCCCTACGAGCAGTACTTC.

The chain employs TRBV5-1 and TRBJ1-6; tentatively, D is TRBD1 (6 bases). The V gene's germline CDR1 is SGHRS and CDR2 YFSETQ. Trimming left V 8 bases short and J 0 bases short, with 9 bases between. The CDR3 runs to 14 residues. CDR3 bases: TGCGCCAGTGGACAGAGCTCCTATAATTCACCCCTCCACTTT. Protein sequence: CASGQSSYNSPLHF.

The chain employs TRBV29-1 and TRBJ2-7; TRBD1 aligns across 10 bases. CDR1 is SQVTM and CDR2 is ANQGSEA in the germline V gene. The CDR3 extends over 13 amino acids. V shed 6 bases and J 3 bases; nucleotides not matched to a gene: 5. This CDR3 is CSVYWDRGYEQYF. The CDR3 DNA reads TGCAGCGTCTACTGGGACAGGGGCTACGAGCAGTACTTC.

The DNA for the CDR3 is TGTGCCAGCAGCTTAGCGAGGACAGGGGCCTTCGTACCCTACGAGCAGTACTTC. This sequence encodes CASSLARTGAFVPYEQYF. The V and J genes are TRBV7-9 and TRBJ2-7, with TRBD1 matching over 9 bases. This CDR3 has 18 amino acids. J gave up 2 bases and V 0 bases, and 11 bases lay outside the gene matches. Germline CDR1 and CDR2: SEHNR and FQNEAQ (reference sequence).

Worth noting for this clone: Other DNA sequences in the same sample also yield this CDR3. This chain uses TRBV6-1 with TRBJ2-1; 11 bases align to TRBD2. The CDR3 is 15 residues long. With V trimmed by 2 bases and J by 3 bases, 0 bases remained unmatched. The germline V gene has CDR1 MNHNS and CDR2 SASEGT. The CDR3 nucleotides read TGTGCCAGCAGTGAACTAGCGGGAGGCTACAATGAGCAGTTCTTC. It yields the protein CASSELAGGYNEQFF.

The chain is built from TRBV28 and TRBJ2-3; the D is unclear. The CDR3 spans 15 residues. V was cut by 11 bases and J by 5 bases, with 23 bases left in between. The germline CDR1 and CDR2 sequences are MDHEN and SYDVKM. The CDR3 loop is CACVRRGPRGDTQYF. The CDR3 nucleotides read TGTGCCTGCGTCCGGCGAGGTCCCCGAGGAGATACGCAGTATTTT.

This chain joins TRBV5-1 and TRBJ2-4, with D unclear. The CDR3 is 8 residues long. V lost 5 bases and J lost 12, with 3 bases in between. Germline V lookup: CDR1 SGHRS, CDR2 YFSETQ. The CDR3 DNA reads as TGCGCCAGCAGAGATCAGTACTTC. It yields the protein CASRDQYF.

The rearrangement uses TRBV5-1 and TRBJ2-2, with 12 bases aligning to TRBD1. Trimming cost V 4 bases and J 3 bases; bases outside gene matches: 1. The CDR3 covers 15 residues. CDR1 and CDR2 from the germline V gene are SGHRS and YFSETQ. The CDR3 is CASSGTGGHTGELFF. The CDR3 bases are TGCGCCAGCAGCGGGACAGGGGGCCACACCGGGGAGCTGTTTTTT.

The chain has TRBV4-2 and TRBJ2-2; D tentatively fits TRBD1 or TRBD2 (5 bases each). V lost 5 bases and J lost 0, with 10 bases in between. The CDR3 has 15 amino acids. The germline gives CDR1 LGHNA, CDR2 YNFKEQ. CDR3 region: CASSWDDTNTGELFF. In DNA form, the CDR3 reads TGTGCCAGCAGCTGGGACGACACGAACACCGGGGAGCTGTTTTTT.

The chain employs TRBV9 and TRBJ2-1; 7 nucleotides match TRBD1. Germline values: CDR1 SGDLS, CDR2 YYNGEE. The CDR3 sequence is 15 residues long. Trimming cost V 4 bases and J 9 bases; bases outside gene matches: 13. This chain's CDR3 is CASSPQLGTVGEQFF. CDR3 sequence (DNA): TGTGCCAGCAGCCCCCAATTGGGGACAGTAGGTGAGCAGTTCTTC.